The 15 T cell receptor beta chains in this list originate from one sample, sequenced in a study of breast tumors, draining lymph nodes, adjacent tissues. Each CDR3 protein is one row after TCRdb ran MiXCR on the multiplex PCR reads. The repertoire holds about 180,000 distinct CDR3 sequences, with about 33% as singletons. Axillary draining lymph nodes of breast cancer patients supplied the node samples. Sequencing was done on a sample of axillary lymph node tissue. The receptors originated from a female donor with breast cancer. Some clones in this sample may be carry-over from other donors' samples.

This clonotype turned up a few times. The CDR3: CASRSAYEQYF. The CDR3 DNA reads TGTGCCAGCAGATCGGCCTACGAGCAGTACTTC. The chain employs TRBV28 and TRBJ2-7, with D hard to call. V lost 6 bases to trimming and J lost 2 bases, with 5 bases between them. CDR1 is MDHEN and CDR2 is SYDVKM in the germline V gene. This CDR3 has 11 amino acids.

This clonotype was picked up a small number of times. The rearrangement links TRBV12-5 to TRBJ2-6; no clear D gene. The CDR3 totals 15 residues. V dropped 3 bases and J dropped 0 bases, with 6 bases sitting between them. Germline loops: CDR1 LGHNT, CDR2 FRNRAP. The CDR3: CASGFSDSGANVLTF. CDR3 DNA: TGTGCTAGTGGTTTCTCGGACTCTGGGGCCAACGTCCTGACTTTC.

This chain links TRBV24-1 with TRBJ2-7, with 7 bases aligning to TRBD1. This CDR3 region has 13 residues. CDR1 is KGHDR, CDR2 SFDVKD, per germline. The J segment lost 3 bases and the V segment lost 10 bases, leaving 8 bases of the junction unmatched. DNA of the CDR3: TGTGCCACAGGGGGCGCAGACCACTACGAGCAGTACTTC. The encoded protein is CATGGADHYEQYF.

The sample holds many counts of this clonotype. The chain couples TRBV29-1 to TRBJ2-7; D tentatively fits TRBD1 or TRBD2 (6 bases each). The CDR3 loop spans 13 amino acids. Germline values: CDR1 SQVTM, CDR2 ANQGSEA. The germline V and J ends were trimmed by 8 bases and 2 bases, with 16 bases remaining between them. The CDR3 reads CSTDGGGTYEQYF. In DNA form, the CDR3 reads TGCAGCACGGACGGAGGGGGGACCTACGAGCAGTACTTC.

This clonotype was detected ten times or more. The V call is TRBV11-3, the J call TRBJ2-1; D unclear. The CDR3 length is 11 residues. Germline V lookup: CDR1 SGHNT, CDR2 YENEEA. Trimming took off 3 bases at V and 7 bases at J, with 4 bases between the two ends. CDR3 coding DNA: TGTGCCAGCAGCTTCGCTAATGAGCAGTTCTTC. Amino acids: CASSFANEQFF.

To note about this clonotype: Relative to the germline gene, one junction end is altered; a read error may explain this. This sequence joins TRBV12-3 or TRBV12-4 and TRBJ2-5; no clear D gene. This CDR3 is 9 amino acids long. The CDR3 coding sequence is TGTGCCAGCAGTTTTCCGGGTTCTTTT. Translation gives CASSFPGSF.

This chain uses TRBV6-2 or TRBV6-3 with TRBJ2-3, with 10 positions matching TRBD2. The CDR3 sequence is 16 residues long. The V gene end was trimmed by 2 bases and the J gene end by 4 bases; junction bases not matched to a gene: 6. Germline loops: CDR1 MNHEY, CDR2 SVGEGT. CDR3 residues: CASSYVASGSADTQYF. As DNA, the CDR3 is TGTGCCAGCAGTTACGTGGCTAGCGGGAGCGCAGATACGCAGTATTTT.

There are many counts of this clonotype. The rearrangement uses TRBV10-3 and TRBJ2-7, with D perhaps TRBD1 or TRBD2 (6 bases each). Per germline, CDR1 ENHRY and CDR2 SYGVKD. Trimming shortened V by 0 bases and J by 5 bases, and 14 bases separated the two germline ends. CDR3 length equals 15 residues. The CDR3 nucleotides read TGTGCCATCAGTGAGTCCCTGGGGGGCCCCAACGAGCAGTACTTC. Translated: CAISESLGGPNEQYF.

This clonotype appeared a few times. Germline is not matched at one junction end, which may reflect a read error. The rearrangement uses TRBV11-2 and TRBJ2-1; no clear D gene. The CDR3 is made up of 14 amino acids. Germline CDR1 reads SGHAT; CDR2 reads FQNNGV. Here the CDR3 reads CAGSPQYVNREQFF. In DNA, the CDR3 is TGTGCCGGCAGCCCTCAATACGTTAACCGGGAGCAGTTCTTC.

As concerns this clonotype: This may arise from a read error, as a much more abundant clone is one base away. V is TRBV5-4 and J is TRBJ2-7; tentatively, D is TRBD2 (6 bases). Germline assignment: CDR1 SGHNT and CDR2 YYREEE (reference sequence). The CDR3 is 15 residues long. V was shortened by 3 bases and J by 7 bases, with 20 bases between the two germline ends. The CDR3 is CASSSGGTPSHEQYF. The CDR3 DNA reads TGTGCCAGCAGCTCGGGTGGGACTCCTAGTCATGAGCAGTACTTC.

The chain employs TRBV3-1 and TRBJ1-6, with D possibly TRBD1 on 5 matching bases. The CDR3 is made up of 13 amino acids. From germline, CDR1 is LGHDT and CDR2 YNNKEL (reference sequence). The V end was cut by 1 base, the J end by 9 bases, with 7 bases between. CDR3 sequence: CASSQGTSSPLHF. CDR3 nucleotide sequence: TGTGCCAGCAGCCAAGGGACATCTTCACCCCTCCACTTT.

This chain connects TRBV28 to TRBJ2-7, with a possible D match to TRBD1 (5 bases). Germline loops: CDR1 MDHEN, CDR2 SYDVKM. Trimming pared 3 bases from V and 5 bases from J, leaving 14 bases between. The CDR3 is 14 amino acids. The CDR3 sequence is CASSLVRGVHEQYF. The CDR3 DNA is TGTGCCAGCAGTTTGGTAAGGGGTGTTCACGAGCAGTACTTC.

With respect to this clonotype: A much larger clone sits a single nucleotide away, making a read error possible. The gene calls are TRBV14 and TRBJ2-1, with 7 bases aligning to TRBD2. The CDR3 contains 15 residues. Germline V lookup: CDR1 SGHDN, CDR2 FVKESK. The CDR3 loop reads CASSPPSGSYNEPFF. CDR3 coding DNA: TGTGCCAGCAGCCCACCTAGCGGCTCCTACAATGAGCCGTTCTTC.

This clonotype came up many times. Compared with germline, one end of the junction differs, possibly owing to a read error. The V and J genes are TRBV7-7 and TRBJ2-5; TRBD2 is a possible D gene (5 bases). The CDR3 is 13 residues long. CDR1 is SSHAT, CDR2 FNYEAQ, per germline (reference sequence). CDR3 sequence (DNA): TGTGCTAGCAGCTTAGCGACACAAGAGACCCAGTACTTC. Translating it yields CASSLATQETQYF.

This clonotype has more than one count but fewer than ten. The V and J genes are TRBV7-8 and TRBJ1-1; D unclear. Trimming shortened V by 1 base and J by 2 bases, and 5 bases separated the two germline ends. CDR3 length: 13 amino acids. CDR1 and CDR2 from the germline V gene are SGHVS and FQNEAQ. The CDR3 region has the DNA TGTGCCAGCAGCTTAGGGTTCAACACTGAAGCTTTCTTT. Protein sequence: CASSLGFNTEAFF.